Sequencing of this T cell receptor (beta chain) was carried out in a study of cytomegalovirus exposure and HLA in healthy donors. A multiplex PCR was run with 60 Vbeta primers and 13 Jbeta primers. TCRdb's table, derived via immunoSEQ multiplex PCR, lists solely in-frame clones and lacks some. The table shows about 120,000 clones, with approximately 79% occurring only once. Germline lookup yields CDR1 LGHNA and CDR2 YNFKEQ. Trimming pared 1 base from V and 0 bases from J, leaving 18 bases between. The CDR3 sequence is 18 residues long. The sequenced sample was PBMCs. This chain uses TRBV4-2 with TRBJ1-2; perhaps TRBD1 as D (6 bases). This clonotype originated in a man aged 25 to 40 in good health and CMV-seropositive. CDR3 sequence (DNA): TGTGCCAGCAGCCAAGGACAGGCTCCAGCCTCACCTAACTATGGCTACACCTTC. This gives the protein CASSQGQAPASPNYGYTF.